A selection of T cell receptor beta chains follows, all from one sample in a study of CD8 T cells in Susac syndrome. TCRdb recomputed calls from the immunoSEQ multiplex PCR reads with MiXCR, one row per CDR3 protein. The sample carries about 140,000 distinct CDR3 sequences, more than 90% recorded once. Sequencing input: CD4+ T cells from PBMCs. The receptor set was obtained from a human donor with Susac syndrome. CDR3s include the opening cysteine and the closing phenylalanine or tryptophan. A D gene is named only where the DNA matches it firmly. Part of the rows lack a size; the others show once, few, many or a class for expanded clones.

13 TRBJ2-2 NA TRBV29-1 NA CSVRVGSTGELFF TGCAGCGTTAGGGTCGGGAGTACCGGGGAGCTGTTTTTT
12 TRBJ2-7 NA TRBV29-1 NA CSALDILYEQYF TGCAGCGCTCTGGACATCCTCTACGAGCAGTACTTC
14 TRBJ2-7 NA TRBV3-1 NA CASSREWRGYEQYF TGTGCCAGCAGCCGTGAGTGGAGGGGCTATGAGCAGTACTTC
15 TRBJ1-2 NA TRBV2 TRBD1 CASKRGQGASYGYTF TGTGCCAGCAAGAGGGGACAGGGCGCAAGCTATGGCTACACCTTC
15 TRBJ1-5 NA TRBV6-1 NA CASSESGYSNQPQHF TGTGCCAGCAGTGAATCAGGTTATAGCAATCAGCCCCAGCATTTT
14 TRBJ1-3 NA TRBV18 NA CASLIQHSGNTIYF TGTGCCAGCTTAATACAGCACTCTGGAAACACCATATATTTT
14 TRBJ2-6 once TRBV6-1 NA CASSDNSGANVLTF TGTGCCAGCAGTGACAACTCTGGGGCCAACGTCCTGACTTTC
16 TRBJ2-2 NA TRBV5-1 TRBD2 CASSGSLAGNTGELFF TGCGCCAGCAGCGGGTCTCTAGCGGGGAACACCGGGGAGCTGTTTTTT
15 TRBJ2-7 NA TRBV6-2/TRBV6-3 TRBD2 CASSLWRGSSYEQYF TGTGCCAGCAGTTTATGGCGGGGGTCCTCCTACGAGCAGTACTTC
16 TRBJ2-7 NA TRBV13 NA CASSSTRRSKSYEQYF TGTGCCAGCAGCTCAACCCGACGGAGTAAATCCTACGAGCAGTACTTC
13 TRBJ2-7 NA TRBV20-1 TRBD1 CSATQGPSYEQYF TGCAGTGCCACACAGGGGCCCTCCTACGAGCAGTACTTC
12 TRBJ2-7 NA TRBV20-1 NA CSAPGPTYEQYF TGCAGTGCACCCGGGCCAACCTACGAGCAGTACTTC
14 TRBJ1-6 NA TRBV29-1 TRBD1 CSVSTGTENSPLHF TGCAGCGTTTCCACCGGGACAGAGAATTCACCCCTCCACTTT
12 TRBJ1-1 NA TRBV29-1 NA CSVDYLNTEAFF TGCAGCGTTGATTACTTGAACACTGAAGCTTTCTTT
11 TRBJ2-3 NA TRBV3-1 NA CATSSVDTQYF TGTGCGACAAGTTCCGTAGATACGCAGTATTTT
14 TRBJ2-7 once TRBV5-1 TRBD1 CASSSSDRGIEQYF TGCGCCAGCAGCTCATCGGACAGGGGCATCGAGCAGTACTTC
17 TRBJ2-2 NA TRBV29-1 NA CSVPRTWGPTDTGELFF TGCAGCGTCCCCCGAACGTGGGGTCCCACCGACACCGGGGAGCTGTTTTTT
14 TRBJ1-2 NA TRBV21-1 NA CASSQGPLNYGYTF TGTGCCAGCAGCCAGGGGCCTCTTAACTATGGCTACACCTTC
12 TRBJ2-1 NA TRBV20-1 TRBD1 CSANRGYNEQFF TGCAGTGCTAACAGGGGGTACAATGAGCAGTTCTTC
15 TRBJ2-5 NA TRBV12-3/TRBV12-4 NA CASSSPTAAIRTQYF TGTGCCAGCAGTTCCCCGACAGCGGCTATACGGACCCAGTACTTC
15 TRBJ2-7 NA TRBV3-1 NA CASSQEDYPLERQYF TGTGCCAGCAGCCAAGAGGACTACCCACTTGAGAGGCAGTACTTC
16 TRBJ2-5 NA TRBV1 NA CTSSQEKQPYQETQYF TGCACCAGCAGCCAGGAGAAGCAGCCCTACCAAGAGACCCAGTACTTC
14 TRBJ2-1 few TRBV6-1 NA CASSRGGSGHEQFF TGTGCCAGCAGCCGAGGGGGGTCGGGTCATGAGCAGTTCTTC
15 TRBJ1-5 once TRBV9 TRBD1 CASSVEGDRGQPQHF TGTGCCAGCAGCGTAGAGGGGGACAGGGGTCAGCCCCAGCATTTT
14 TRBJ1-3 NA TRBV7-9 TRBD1 CASSHGTAGNTIYF TGTGCCAGCAGCCACGGGACAGCCGGAAACACCATATATTTT
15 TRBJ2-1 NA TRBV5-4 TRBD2 CASSPGTSGNNEQFF TGTGCCAGCTCTCCCGGGACTAGCGGAAACAATGAGCAGTTCTTC
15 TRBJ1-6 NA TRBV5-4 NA CASSSSGNYDSPLHF TGTGCCAGCAGCTCCTCCGGGAATTACGATTCACCCCTCCACTTT
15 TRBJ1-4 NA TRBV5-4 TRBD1 CASSSSDRGHEKLFF TGTGCCAGCAGCTCCTCGGACAGGGGACATGAAAAACTGTTTTTT
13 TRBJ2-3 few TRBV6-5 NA CASRRGGTDTQYF TGTGCCAGTAGGCGGGGCGGCACAGATACGCAGTATTTT
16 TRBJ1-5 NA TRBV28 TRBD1 CASSPIDRGVNQPQHF TGTGCCAGCAGTCCCATCGACAGGGGGGTCAATCAGCCCCAGCATTTT
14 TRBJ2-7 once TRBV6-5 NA CASSSLQISYEQYF TGTGCCAGCAGTTCACTACAGATATCCTACGAGCAGTACTTC
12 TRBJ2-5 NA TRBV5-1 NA CASSLERGTQYF TGCGCCAGCAGCTTGGAGCGAGGGACCCAGTACTTC
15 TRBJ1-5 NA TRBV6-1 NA CASSASEGSNQPQHF TGTGCCAGCAGTGCCTCCGAAGGCAGCAATCAGCCCCAGCATTTT
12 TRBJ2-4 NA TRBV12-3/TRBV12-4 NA CASSRKTVSQYF TGTGCCAGCAGTCGGAAGACAGTTTCTCAGTACTTC
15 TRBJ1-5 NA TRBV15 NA CATSRDRVSNQPQHF TGTGCCACCAGCAGAGATAGGGTTAGCAATCAGCCCCAGCATTTT
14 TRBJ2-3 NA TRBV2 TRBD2 CASRGGLTTDTQYF TGTGCCAGCAGGGGGGGACTAACCACAGATACGCAGTATTTT
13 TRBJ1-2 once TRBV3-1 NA CASSQGPEGGYTF TGTGCCAGCAGCCAAGGACCTGAAGGGGGCTACACCTTC
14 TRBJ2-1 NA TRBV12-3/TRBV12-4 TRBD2 CATTLLAANNEQFF TGTGCCACCACACTCCTAGCGGCCAACAATGAGCAGTTCTTC
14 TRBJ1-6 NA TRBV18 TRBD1 CASSRDRGGSPLHF TGTGCCAGCTCCCGGGACAGGGGAGGGTCACCCCTCCACTTT
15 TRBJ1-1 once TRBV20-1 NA CSARTREGMNTEAFF TGCAGTGCTAGAACGAGGGAAGGCATGAACACTGAAGCTTTCTTT
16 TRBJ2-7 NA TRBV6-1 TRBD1 CASSDRGQGGTYEQYF TGTGCCAGCAGTGATCGGGGACAGGGGGGGACCTACGAGCAGTACTTC
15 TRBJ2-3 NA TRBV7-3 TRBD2 CASSSGLAGTDTQYF TGTGCCAGCAGCTCCGGACTAGCCGGCACAGATACGCAGTATTTT
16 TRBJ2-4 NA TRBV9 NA CASSAVAELAKNIQYF TGTGCCAGCAGCGCAGTAGCGGAACTAGCCAAAAACATTCAGTACTTC
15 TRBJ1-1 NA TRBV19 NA CASAYSDRLNTEAFF TGTGCCAGTGCCTACTCGGACAGATTGAACACTGAAGCTTTCTTT
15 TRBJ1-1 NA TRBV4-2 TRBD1 CASSPVTGRNTEAFF TGTGCCAGCAGCCCCGTGACAGGGCGGAACACTGAAGCTTTCTTT
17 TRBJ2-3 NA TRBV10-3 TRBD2 CAISEAPSGSSTDTQYF TGTGCCATCAGTGAGGCCCCTAGCGGGAGTTCTACAGATACGCAGTATTTT
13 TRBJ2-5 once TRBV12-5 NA CASGLGSIETQYF TGTGCTAGTGGTTTGGGCAGCATAGAGACCCAGTACTTC
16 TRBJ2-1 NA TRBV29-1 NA CSVGPNSGRSYNEQFF TGCAGCGTTGGGCCGAATAGCGGAAGGTCCTACAATGAGCAGTTCTTC
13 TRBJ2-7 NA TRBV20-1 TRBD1 CSAHRGREYEQYF TGCAGTGCTCACAGGGGGCGCGAGTACGAGCAGTACTTC
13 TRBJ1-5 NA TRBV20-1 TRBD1 CSTQGGSNQPQHF TGCAGTACTCAGGGGGGGAGCAATCAGCCCCAGCATTTT
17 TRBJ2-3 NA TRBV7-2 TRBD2 CASSLDLAGTPTDTQYF TGTGCCAGCAGCTTGGACCTAGCGGGAACACCCACAGATACGCAGTATTTT
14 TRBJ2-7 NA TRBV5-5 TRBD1 CASRLPGQRYEQYF TGTGCCAGCAGGCTTCCGGGACAGAGGTACGAGCAGTACTTC
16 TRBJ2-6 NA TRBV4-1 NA CASSQDRSSGANVLTF TGCGCCAGCAGCCAAGATCGGAGCTCTGGGGCCAACGTCCTGACTTTC
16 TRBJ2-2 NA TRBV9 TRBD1 CASSVRQGVGTGELFF TGTGCCAGCAGCGTTCGACAGGGGGTGGGAACCGGGGAGCTGTTTTTT